These T cell receptor beta chains were read from a single sample in a study of T cell responses to AZD1222 COVID-19 vaccine. The assay was immunoSEQ multiplex PCR, and TCRdb's table has in-frame clones only and misses some. In the table there are 200,000 to 250,000 clones, under 95% of which are singletons. Sequencing used peripheral blood, obtained on day 0 of MenACWY control vaccination. Receptor source: an adult in good health. CDR3s include the opening cysteine and the closing phenylalanine or tryptophan. A D gene is named only where the DNA matches it firmly. The size entry is marked missing in some rows and otherwise reads once, few, many or a size class.

v_call	j_call	clone_size	d_call	cdr3_aa	cdr3_nt
TRBV11-2	TRBJ1-1	-	TRBD1	CASSFTGGAGTEAFF	TGTGCCAGCAGCTTCACAGGGGGCGCGGGGACTGAAGCTTTCTTT
TRBV29-1	TRBJ1-1	-	-	CSVEGELGLNTEAFF	TGCAGCGTTGAAGGGGAATTGGGGTTGAACACTGAAGCTTTCTTT
TRBV14	TRBJ2-7	-	TRBD1	CASSQVTGGYSYEQYF	TGTGCCAGCAGCCAAGTTACAGGGGGATATTCCTACGAGCAGTACTTC
TRBV5-1	TRBJ2-3	once	TRBD2	CASSLGLAGGSADTQYF	TGCGCCAGCAGCTTGGGGCTAGCGGGGGGGAGCGCCGATACGCAGTATTTT
TRBV7-9	TRBJ1-6	-	TRBD1	CASSPRDRVWSPLHF	TGTGCCAGCAGCCCCCGGGACAGGGTGTGGTCACCCCTCCACTTT
TRBV5-1	TRBJ2-4	-	TRBD2	CASKIEGGSAKNIQYF	TGCGCCAGCAAAATAGAGGGAGGGTCAGCCAAAAACATTCAGTACTTC
TRBV18	TRBJ2-2	-	TRBD1	CASSAAGTANTGELFF	TGTGCCAGCTCAGCCGCCGGGACAGCGAACACCGGGGAGCTGTTTTTT
TRBV30	TRBJ1-5	-	-	CAWSVRGSGWQPQHF	TGTGCCTGGAGTGTACGGGGGTCAGGATGGCAGCCCCAGCATTTT
TRBV4-3	TRBJ1-5	-	-	CASSQDAGSRDQPQHF	TGCGCCAGCAGCCAAGACGCGGGATCTAGGGATCAGCCCCAGCATTTT
TRBV7-2	TRBJ1-1	-	-	CASSLFAPGIDTEAFF	TGTGCCAGCAGCTTATTCGCCCCAGGAATAGACACTGAAGCTTTCTTT
TRBV11-2	TRBJ2-7	-	-	CASSLEISWGHYEQYF	TGTGCCAGCAGCTTAGAAATAAGCTGGGGGCACTACGAGCAGTACTTC
TRBV4-2	TRBJ1-2	once	-	CASSQEGGVLGYTF	TGTGCCAGCAGCCAAGAAGGCGGGGTTCTGGGCTACACCTTC
TRBV30	TRBJ1-5	once	TRBD1	CAWSRSGTGGRQPQHF	TGTGCCTGGAGTCGAAGCGGGACAGGGGGCAGGCAGCCCCAGCATTTT